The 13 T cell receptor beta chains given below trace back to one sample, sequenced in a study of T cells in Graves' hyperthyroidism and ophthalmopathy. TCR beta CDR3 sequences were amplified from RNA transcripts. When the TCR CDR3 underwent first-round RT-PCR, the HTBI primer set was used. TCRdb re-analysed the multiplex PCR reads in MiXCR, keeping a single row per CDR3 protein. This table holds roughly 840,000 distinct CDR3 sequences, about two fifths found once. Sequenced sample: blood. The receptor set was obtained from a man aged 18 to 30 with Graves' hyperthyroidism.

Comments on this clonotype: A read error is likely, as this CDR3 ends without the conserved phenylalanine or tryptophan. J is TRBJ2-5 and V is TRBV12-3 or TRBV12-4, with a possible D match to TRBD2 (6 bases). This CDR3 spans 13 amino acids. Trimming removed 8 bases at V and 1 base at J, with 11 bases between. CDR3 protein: CASGGAAQETQYL. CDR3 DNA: TGTGCCAGCGGCGGGGCAGCCCAAGAGACCCAGTACTTG.

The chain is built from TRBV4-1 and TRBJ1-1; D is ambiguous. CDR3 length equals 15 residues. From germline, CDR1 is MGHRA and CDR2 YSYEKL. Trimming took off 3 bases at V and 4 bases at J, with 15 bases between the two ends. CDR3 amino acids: CASSQPVQVATEAFF. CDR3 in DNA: TGCGCCAGCAGCCAGCCTGTTCAGGTCGCCACTGAAGCTTTCTTT.

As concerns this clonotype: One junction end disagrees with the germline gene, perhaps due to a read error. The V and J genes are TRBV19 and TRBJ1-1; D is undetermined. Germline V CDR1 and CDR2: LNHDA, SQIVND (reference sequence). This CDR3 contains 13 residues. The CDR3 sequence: CASSIGLNTETFF. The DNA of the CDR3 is TGTGCCAGTAGTATCGGACTGAACACTGAAACTTTCTTT.

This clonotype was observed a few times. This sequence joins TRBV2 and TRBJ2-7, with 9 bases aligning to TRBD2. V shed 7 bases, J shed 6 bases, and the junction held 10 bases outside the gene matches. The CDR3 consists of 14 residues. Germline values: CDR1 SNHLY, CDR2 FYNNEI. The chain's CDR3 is CASTQGTSGREQYF. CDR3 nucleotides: TGTGCCAGCACACAGGGCACTAGCGGGCGCGAGCAGTACTTC.

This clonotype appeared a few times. The CDR3 sequence is CASSLGGTGVFSGNTIYF. The CDR3, as DNA: TGTGCCAGCAGTTTAGGAGGGACAGGGGTCTTCTCTGGAAACACCATATATTTT. This chain connects TRBV12-3 or TRBV12-4 to TRBJ1-3, with 10 bases identical to TRBD1. V gave up 1 base and J gave up 0 bases; unmatched junction bases: 6. The CDR3 totals 18 residues.

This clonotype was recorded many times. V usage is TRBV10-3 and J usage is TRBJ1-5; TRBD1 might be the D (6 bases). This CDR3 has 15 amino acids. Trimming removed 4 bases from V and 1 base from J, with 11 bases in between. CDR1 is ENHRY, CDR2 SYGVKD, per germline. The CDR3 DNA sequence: TGTGCCATCAGTGGGGACAATCGGAGCAATCAGCCCCAGCATTTT. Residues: CAISGDNRSNQPQHF.

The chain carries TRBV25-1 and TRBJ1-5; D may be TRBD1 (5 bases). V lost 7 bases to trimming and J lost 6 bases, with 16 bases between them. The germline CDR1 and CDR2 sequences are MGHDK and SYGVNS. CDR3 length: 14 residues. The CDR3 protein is CASTPGRGRQPQHF. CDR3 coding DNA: TGTGCCAGCACGCCTGGAAGGGGTCGTCAGCCCCAGCATTTT.

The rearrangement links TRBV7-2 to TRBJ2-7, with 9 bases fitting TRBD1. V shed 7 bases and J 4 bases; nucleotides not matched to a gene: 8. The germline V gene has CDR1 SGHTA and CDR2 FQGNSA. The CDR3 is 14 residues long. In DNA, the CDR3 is TGTGCCAGCATGGCCGGACAGGGGCCTTACGAGCAGTACTTC. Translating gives CASMAGQGPYEQYF. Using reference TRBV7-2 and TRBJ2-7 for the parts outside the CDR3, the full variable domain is GAGVSQSPSNKVTEKGKDVELRCDPISGHTALYWYRQSLGQGLEFLIYFQGNSAPDKSGLPSDRFSAERTGGSVSTLTIQRTQQEDSAVYLCASMAGQGPYEQYFGPGTRLTVT.

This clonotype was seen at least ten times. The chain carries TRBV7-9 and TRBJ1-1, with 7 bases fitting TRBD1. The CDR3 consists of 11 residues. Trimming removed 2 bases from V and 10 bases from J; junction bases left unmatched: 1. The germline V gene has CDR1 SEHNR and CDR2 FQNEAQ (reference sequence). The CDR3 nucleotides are TGTGCCAGCAGCTTAAGGGGGCCAGCTTTCTTT. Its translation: CASSLRGPAFF.

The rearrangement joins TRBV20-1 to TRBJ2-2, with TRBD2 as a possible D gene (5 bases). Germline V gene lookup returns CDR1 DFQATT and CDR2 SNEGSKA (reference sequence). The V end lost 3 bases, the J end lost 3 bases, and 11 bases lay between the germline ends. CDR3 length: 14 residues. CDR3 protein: CSASNPGYTGELFF. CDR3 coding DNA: TGCAGTGCTAGTAACCCGGGATACACCGGGGAGCTGTTTTTT.

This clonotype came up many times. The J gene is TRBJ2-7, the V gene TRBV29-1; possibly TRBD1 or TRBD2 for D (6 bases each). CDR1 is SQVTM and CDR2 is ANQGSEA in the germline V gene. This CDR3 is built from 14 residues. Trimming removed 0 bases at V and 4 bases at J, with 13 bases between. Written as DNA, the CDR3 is TGCAGCGTTGAAGATGAGAGGGGGGAGTACGAGCAGTACTTC. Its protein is CSVEDERGEYEQYF.

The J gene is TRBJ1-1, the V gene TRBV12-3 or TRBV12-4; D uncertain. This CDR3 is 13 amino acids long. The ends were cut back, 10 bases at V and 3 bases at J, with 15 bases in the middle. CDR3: CANSDPEHTEAFF. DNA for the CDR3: TGTGCCAACTCCGACCCGGAGCACACTGAAGCTTTCTTT.

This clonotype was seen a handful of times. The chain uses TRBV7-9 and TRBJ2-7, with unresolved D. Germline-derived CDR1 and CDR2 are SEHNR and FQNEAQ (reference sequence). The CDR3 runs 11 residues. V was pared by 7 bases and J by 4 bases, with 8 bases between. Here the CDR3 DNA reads TGTGCCAGCATCGGCAAATACGAGCAGTACTTC. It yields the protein CASIGKYEQYF.